These T cell receptor beta chains were read from a single sample in a study of shared clonotypes between healthy human individuals. Method: immunoSEQ multiplex PCR; TCRdb's copy keeps in-frame clones and lacks some. The sample carries about 980,000 clones, approximately 76% recorded once. The sample taken for sequencing was memory CD4+ T cells sorted from blood. The receptors were sampled from a man younger than 35 in good health. Both conserved end residues are part of each CDR3. The order of the fields is CDR3 protein, CDR3 DNA, D gene, V gene, clone size, J gene. D genes are given only for firm matches. The size field is filled for only some rows; it gives once, few, many or a size class.

CASSWSSGANVLTF TGTGCCAGCAGCTGGAGCTCTGGGGCCAACGTCCTGACTTTC NA TRBV7-6 NA TRBJ2-6
CASSSLRSGYTF TGTGCCAGCAGCTCCCTCAGGAGTGGCTACACCTTC NA TRBV7-2 once TRBJ1-2
CASSPGTGVMSRDTGELFF TGTGCCAGCAGCCCCGGGACAGGGGTTATGAGTCGAGACACCGGGGAGCTGTTTTTT TRBD1 TRBV7-9 NA TRBJ2-2
CASSSGQGPYEQYF TGTGCCAGCAGCTCGGGACAGGGCCCCTACGAGCAGTACTTC TRBD1 TRBV7-2 NA TRBJ2-7
CASSYRDFQETQYF TGTGCCAGCAGTTACCGGGACTTCCAAGAGACCCAGTACTTC NA TRBV11-2 NA TRBJ2-5
CASSLGDRSEQFF TGTGCCAGCAGCTTAGGGGACAGATCTGAGCAGTTCTTC TRBD1 TRBV7-6 few TRBJ2-1
CASSWDRGYRHEQYF TGTGCCAGCAGCTGGGACCGAGGATATAGGCACGAGCAGTACTTC NA TRBV5-6 NA TRBJ2-7
CASSENSVGSLETQYF TGCGCCAGCAGCGAAAATAGCGTTGGGTCTCTTGAGACCCAGTACTTC NA TRBV5-1 once TRBJ2-5
CATQRQGYTEAFF TGCGCCACCCAGAGACAGGGGTATACTGAAGCTTTCTTT TRBD1 TRBV10-2 NA TRBJ1-1
CASSDRISYTF TGTGCCAGCAGTGACAGGATTAGCTACACCTTC NA TRBV6-1 NA TRBJ1-2
CAWSPGRTYEQYF TGTGCCTGGAGTCCCGGACGGACCTACGAGCAGTACTTC NA TRBV30 NA TRBJ2-7
CASSFDRGLNSPLHF TGTGCCAGCAGTTTCGACAGGGGGCTTAATTCACCCCTCCACTTT TRBD1 TRBV27 NA TRBJ1-6
CASSLGQGRFEQYF TGTGCCAGCAGCTTGGGTCAGGGGCGGTTCGAGCAGTACTTC NA TRBV5-6 NA TRBJ2-7